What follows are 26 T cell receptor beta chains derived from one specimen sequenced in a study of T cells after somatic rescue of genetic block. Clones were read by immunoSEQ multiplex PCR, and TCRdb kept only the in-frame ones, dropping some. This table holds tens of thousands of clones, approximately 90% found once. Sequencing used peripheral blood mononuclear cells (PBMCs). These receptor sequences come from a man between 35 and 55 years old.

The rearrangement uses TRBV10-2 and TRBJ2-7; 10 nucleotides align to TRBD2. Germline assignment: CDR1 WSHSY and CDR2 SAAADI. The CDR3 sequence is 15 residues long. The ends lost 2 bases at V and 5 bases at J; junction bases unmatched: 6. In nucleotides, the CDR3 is TGCGCCAGCAGTGAGAGGGCTAGCGGGAGCCACGAGCAGTACTTC. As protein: CASSERASGSHEQYF.

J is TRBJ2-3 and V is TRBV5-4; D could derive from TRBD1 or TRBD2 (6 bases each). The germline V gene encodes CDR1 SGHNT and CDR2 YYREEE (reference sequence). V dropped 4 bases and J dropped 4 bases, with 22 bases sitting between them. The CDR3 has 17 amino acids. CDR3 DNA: TGTGCCAGCAGCCCTGGGGGGCGGCGGTTTGTTGCAGATACGCAGTATTTT. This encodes CASSPGGRRFVADTQYF.

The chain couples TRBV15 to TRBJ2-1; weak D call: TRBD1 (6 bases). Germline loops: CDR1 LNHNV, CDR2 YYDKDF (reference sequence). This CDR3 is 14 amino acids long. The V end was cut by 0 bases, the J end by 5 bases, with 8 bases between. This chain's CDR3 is CATSREGANNEQFF. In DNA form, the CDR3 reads TGTGCCACCAGCAGAGAGGGGGCCAACAATGAGCAGTTCTTC.

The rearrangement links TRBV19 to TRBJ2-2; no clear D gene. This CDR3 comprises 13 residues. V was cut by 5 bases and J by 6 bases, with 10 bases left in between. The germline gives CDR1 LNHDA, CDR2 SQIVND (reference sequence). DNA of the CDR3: TGTGCCAGTAGTTCGACTTTACCCGGGGAGCTGTTTTTT. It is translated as CASSSTLPGELFF.

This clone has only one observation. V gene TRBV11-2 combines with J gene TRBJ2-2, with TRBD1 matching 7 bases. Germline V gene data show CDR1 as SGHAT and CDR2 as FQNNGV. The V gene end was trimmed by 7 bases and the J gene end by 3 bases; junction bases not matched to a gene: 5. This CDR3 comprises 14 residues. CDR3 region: CASKGQGDTGELFF. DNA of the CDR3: TGTGCCAGCAAGGGGCAGGGGGACACCGGGGAGCTGTTTTTT.

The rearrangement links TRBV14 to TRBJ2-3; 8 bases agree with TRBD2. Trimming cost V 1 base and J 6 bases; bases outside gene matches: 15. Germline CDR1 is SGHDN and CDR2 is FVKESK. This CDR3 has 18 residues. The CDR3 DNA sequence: TGTGCCAGCAGCCAAGGGCACGAGGTAGCGGGACTGGGGGATACGCAGTATTTT. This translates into CASSQGHEVAGLGDTQYF.

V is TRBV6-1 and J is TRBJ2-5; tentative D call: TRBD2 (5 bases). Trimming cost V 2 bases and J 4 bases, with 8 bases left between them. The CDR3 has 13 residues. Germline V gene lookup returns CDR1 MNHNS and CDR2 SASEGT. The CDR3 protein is CASSESGRETQYF. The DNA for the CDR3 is TGTGCCAGCAGTGAATCGGGAAGAGAGACCCAGTACTTC.

The DNA for the CDR3 is TGTGCCAGCAGTTACTCGATGGCTAGGGTCTACGAGCAGTACTTC. Amino acid sequence: CASSYSMARVYEQYF. The chain has TRBV6-5 and TRBJ2-7; D not resolved. Trimming cost V 0 bases and J 3 bases, with 12 bases left between them. This CDR3 contains 15 residues. Looked up from germline, CDR1 is MNHEY and CDR2 is SVGAGI.

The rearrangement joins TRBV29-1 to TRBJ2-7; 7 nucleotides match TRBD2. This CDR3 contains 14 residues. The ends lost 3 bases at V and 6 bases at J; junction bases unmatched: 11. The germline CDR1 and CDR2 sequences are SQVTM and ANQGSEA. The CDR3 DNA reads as TGCAGCGTTGAGGTGGGAGGGCCGGGCGGCGAGCAGTACTTC. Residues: CSVEVGGPGGEQYF.

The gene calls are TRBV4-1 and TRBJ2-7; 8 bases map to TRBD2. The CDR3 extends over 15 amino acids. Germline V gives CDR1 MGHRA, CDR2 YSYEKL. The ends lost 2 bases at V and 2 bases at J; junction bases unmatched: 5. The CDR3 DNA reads TGCGCCAGCAGCCAACCTGGTAGCGGGGCCTACGAGCAGTACTTC. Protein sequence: CASSQPGSGAYEQYF.

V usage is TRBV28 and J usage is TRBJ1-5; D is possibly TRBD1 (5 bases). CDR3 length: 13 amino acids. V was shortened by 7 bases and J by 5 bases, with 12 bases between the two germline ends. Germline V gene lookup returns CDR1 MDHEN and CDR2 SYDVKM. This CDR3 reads CASTLQGYQPQHF. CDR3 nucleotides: TGTGCCAGCACCCTGCAGGGCTATCAGCCCCAGCATTTT.

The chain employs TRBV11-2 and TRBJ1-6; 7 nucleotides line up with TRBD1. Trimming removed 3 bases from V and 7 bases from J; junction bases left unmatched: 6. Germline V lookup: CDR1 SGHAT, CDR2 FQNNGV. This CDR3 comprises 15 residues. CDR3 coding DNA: TGTGCCAGCAGCTTCCTCAGGGGGAGGAATTCACCCCTCCACTTT. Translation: CASSFLRGRNSPLHF. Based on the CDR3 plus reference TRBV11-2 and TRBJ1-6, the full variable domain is EAGVAQSPRYKIIEKRQSVAFWCNPISGHATLYWYQQILGQGPKLLIQFQNNGVVDDSQLPKDRFSAERLKGVDSTLKIQPAKLEDSAVYLCASSFLRGRNSPLHFGNGTRLTVT.

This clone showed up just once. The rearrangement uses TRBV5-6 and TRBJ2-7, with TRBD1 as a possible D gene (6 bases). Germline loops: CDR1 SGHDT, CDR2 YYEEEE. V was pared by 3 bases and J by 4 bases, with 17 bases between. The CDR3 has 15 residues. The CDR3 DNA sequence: TGTGCCAGCAGCTGGCCTGGGGACACCCTATACGAGCAGTACTTC. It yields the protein CASSWPGDTLYEQYF.

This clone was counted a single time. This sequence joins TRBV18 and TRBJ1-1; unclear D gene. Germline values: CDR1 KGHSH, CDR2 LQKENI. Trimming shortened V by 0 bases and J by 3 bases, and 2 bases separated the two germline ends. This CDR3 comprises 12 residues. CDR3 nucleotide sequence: TGTGCCAGCTCACCACCGGACACTGAAGCTTTCTTT. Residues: CASSPPDTEAFF.

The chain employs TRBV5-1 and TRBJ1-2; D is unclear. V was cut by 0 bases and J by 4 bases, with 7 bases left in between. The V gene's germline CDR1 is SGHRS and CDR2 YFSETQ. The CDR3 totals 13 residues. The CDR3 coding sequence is TGCGCCAGCAGCTTGGGGCAGACCTATGGCTACACCTTC. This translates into CASSLGQTYGYTF. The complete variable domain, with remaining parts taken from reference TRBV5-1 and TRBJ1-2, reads KAGVTQTPRYLIKTRGQQVTLSCSPISGHRSVSWYQQTPGQGLQFLFEYFSETQRNKGNFPGRFSGRQFSNSRSEMNVSTLELGDSALYLCASSLGQTYGYTFGSGTRLTVV.

CDR3 amino acids: CASSLEGTGELFF. The CDR3 bases are TGCGCCAGCAGCTTGGAAGGCACCGGGGAGCTGTTTTTT. The V and J genes are TRBV5-1 and TRBJ2-2; D gene unclear. Trimming removed 0 bases from V and 4 bases from J, with 4 bases in between. This CDR3 is 13 amino acids long. Germline CDR1 reads SGHRS; CDR2 reads YFSETQ.

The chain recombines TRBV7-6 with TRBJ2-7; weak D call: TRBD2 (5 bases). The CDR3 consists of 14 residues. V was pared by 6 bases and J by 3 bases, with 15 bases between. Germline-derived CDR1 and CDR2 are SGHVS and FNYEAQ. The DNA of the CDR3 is TGTGCCAGCAGTACCGACTTAGGGAGCTACGAGCAGTACTTC. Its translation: CASSTDLGSYEQYF.

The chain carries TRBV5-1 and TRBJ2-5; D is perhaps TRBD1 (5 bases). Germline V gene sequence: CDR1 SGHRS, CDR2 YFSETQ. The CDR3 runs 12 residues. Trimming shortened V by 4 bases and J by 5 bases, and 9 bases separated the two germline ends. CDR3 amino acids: CASSQPGETQYF. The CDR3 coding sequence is TGCGCCAGCAGCCAGCCAGGGGAGACCCAGTACTTC.

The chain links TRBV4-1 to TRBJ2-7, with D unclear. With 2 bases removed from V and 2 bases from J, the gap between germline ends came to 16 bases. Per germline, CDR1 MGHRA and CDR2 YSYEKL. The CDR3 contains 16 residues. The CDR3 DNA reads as TGCGCCAGCAGCCAATTAATGACGCGGACCGCCTACGAGCAGTACTTC. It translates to CASSQLMTRTAYEQYF.

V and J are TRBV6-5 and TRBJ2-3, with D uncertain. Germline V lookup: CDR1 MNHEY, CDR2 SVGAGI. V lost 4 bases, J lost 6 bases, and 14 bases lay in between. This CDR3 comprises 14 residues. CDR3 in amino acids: CASSLTATGDTQYF. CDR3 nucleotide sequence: TGTGCCAGCAGTTTGACTGCTACCGGGGATACGCAGTATTTT.

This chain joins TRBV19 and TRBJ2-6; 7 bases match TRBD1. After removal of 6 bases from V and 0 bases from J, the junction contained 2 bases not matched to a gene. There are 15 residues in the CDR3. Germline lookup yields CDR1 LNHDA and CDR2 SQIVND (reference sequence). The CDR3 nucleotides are TGTGCCAGTAGAGCAGGGGGCTCTGGGGCCAACGTCCTGACTTTC. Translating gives CASRAGGSGANVLTF.

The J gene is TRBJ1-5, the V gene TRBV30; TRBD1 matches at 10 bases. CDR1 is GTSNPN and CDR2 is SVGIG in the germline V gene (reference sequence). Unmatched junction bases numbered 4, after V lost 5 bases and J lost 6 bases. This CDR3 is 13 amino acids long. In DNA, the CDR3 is TGTGCCTGGCAAGGGACAGGGGCTCAGCCCCAGCATTTT. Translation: CAWQGTGAQPQHF.

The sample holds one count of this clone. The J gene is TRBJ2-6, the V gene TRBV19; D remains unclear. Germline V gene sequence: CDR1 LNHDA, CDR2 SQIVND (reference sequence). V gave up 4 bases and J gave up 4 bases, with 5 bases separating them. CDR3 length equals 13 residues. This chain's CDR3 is CASSSSGANVLTF. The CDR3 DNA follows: TGTGCCAGTAGTAGTTCCGGGGCCAACGTCCTGACTTTC.

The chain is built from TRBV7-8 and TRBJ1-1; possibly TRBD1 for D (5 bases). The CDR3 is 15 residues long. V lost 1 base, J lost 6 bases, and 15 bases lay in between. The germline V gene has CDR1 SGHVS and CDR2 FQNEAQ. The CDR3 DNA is TGTGCCAGCAGCTTAGGACTCAGGGAGACCTCTGAAGCTTTCTTT. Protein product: CASSLGLRETSEAFF. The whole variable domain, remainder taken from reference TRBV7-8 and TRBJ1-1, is GAGVSQSPRYKVAKRGQDVALRCDPISGHVSLFWYQQALGQGPEFLTYFQNEAQLDKSGLPSDRFFAERPEGSVSTLKIQRTQQEDSAVYLCASSLGLRETSEAFFGQGTRLTVV.

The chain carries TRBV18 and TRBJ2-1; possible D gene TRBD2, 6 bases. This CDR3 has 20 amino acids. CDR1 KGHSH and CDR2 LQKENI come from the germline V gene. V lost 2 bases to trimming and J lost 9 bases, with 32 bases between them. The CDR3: CASSPILVTSRLRDYAEQFF. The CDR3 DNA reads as TGTGCCAGCTCACCAATTCTAGTTACTAGCAGACTCCGAGACTACGCTGAGCAGTTCTTC.

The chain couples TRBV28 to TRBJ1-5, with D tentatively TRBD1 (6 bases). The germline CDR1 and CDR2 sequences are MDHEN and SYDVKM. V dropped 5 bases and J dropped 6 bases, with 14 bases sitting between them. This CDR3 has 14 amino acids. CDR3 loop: CASSPSTGTQPQHF. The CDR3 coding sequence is TGTGCCAGCAGTCCAAGTACAGGGACTCAGCCCCAGCATTTT.